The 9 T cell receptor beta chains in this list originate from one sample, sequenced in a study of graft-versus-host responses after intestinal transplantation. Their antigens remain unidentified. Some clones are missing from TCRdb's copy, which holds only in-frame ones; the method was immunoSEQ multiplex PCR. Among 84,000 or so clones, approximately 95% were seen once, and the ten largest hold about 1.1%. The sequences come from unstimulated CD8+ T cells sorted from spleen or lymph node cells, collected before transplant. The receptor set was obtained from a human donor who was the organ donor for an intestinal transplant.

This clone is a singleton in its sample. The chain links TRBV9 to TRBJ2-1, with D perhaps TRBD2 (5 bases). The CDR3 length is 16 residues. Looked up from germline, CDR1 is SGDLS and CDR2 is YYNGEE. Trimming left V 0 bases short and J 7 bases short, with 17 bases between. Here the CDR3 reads CASSVDSGRFLNEQFF. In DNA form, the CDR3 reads TGTGCCAGCAGCGTAGACAGCGGCCGATTTTTGAATGAGCAGTTCTTC.

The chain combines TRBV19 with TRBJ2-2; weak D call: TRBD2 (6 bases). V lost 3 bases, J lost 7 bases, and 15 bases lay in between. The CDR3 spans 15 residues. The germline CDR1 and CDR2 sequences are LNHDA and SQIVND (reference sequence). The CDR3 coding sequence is TGTGCCAGTAGTATCGCTAGCGAAGGTAGCGGGGAGCTGTTTTTT. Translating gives CASSIASEGSGELFF. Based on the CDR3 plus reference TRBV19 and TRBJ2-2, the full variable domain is DGGITQSPKYLFRKEGQNVTLSCEQNLNHDAMYWYRQDPGQGLRLIYYSQIVNDFQKGDIAEGYSVSREKKESFPLTVTSAQKNPTAFYLCASSIASEGSGELFFGEGSRLTVL.

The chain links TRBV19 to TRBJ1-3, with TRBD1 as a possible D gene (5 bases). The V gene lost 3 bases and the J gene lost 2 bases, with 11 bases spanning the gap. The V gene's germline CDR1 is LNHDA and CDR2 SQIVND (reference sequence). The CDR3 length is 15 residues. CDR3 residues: CASSMGPQAGNTIYF. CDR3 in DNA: TGTGCCAGTAGTATGGGGCCTCAAGCTGGAAACACCATATATTTT.

CDR3 amino acids: CASSSTSGSDLGWGSYNEQFF. CDR3 DNA: TGTGCCAGCAGTTCCACTAGCGGATCCGACCTGGGGTGGGGTTCCTACAATGAGCAGTTCTTC. The chain joins TRBV27 to TRBJ2-1, with 8 bases that match TRBD2. The germline gives CDR1 MNHEY, CDR2 SMNVEV (reference sequence). This CDR3 has 21 residues. Trimming took 4 bases from V and 1 from J; bases not matched to a gene: 21.

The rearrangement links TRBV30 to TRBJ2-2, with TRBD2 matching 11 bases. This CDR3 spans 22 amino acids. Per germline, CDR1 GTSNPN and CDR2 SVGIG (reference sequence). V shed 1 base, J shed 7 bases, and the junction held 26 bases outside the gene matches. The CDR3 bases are TGTGCCTGGAGTGGACCCCTGCGGCGGGTGGGGGTAGCGGGGGGGCGAGGCGGGGAGCTGTTTTTT. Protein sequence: CAWSGPLRRVGVAGGRGGELFF.

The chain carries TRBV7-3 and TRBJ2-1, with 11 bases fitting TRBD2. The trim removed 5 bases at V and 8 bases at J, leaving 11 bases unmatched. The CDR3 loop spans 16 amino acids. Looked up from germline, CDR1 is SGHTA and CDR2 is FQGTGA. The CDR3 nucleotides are TGTGCCAGCAGCCGATCGACTAGCGGGGAGACGGATGAGCAGTTCTTC. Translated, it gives CASSRSTSGETDEQFF.

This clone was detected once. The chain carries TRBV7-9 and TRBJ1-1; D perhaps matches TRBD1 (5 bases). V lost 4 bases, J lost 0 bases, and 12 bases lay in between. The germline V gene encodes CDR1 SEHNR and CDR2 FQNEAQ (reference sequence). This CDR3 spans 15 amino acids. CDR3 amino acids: CASSSPGHLNTEAFF. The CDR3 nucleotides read TGTGCCAGCAGCTCACCCGGACATCTGAACACTGAAGCTTTCTTT. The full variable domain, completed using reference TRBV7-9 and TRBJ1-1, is DTGVSQNPRHKITKRGQNVTFRCDPISEHNRLYWYRQTLGQGPEFLTYFQNEAQLEKSRLLSDRFSAERPKGSFSTLEIQRTEQGDSAMYLCASSSPGHLNTEAFFGQGTRLTVV.

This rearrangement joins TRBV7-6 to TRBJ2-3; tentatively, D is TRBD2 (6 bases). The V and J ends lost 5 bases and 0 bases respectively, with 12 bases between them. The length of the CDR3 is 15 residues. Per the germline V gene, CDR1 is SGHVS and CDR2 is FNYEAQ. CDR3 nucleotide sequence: TGTGCCAGCAGCGATAGCGGAACGAGCACAGATACGCAGTATTTT. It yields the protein CASSDSGTSTDTQYF.

Here the CDR3 reads CASSPQGIQPQHF. CDR3 DNA: TGTGCCAGCAGCCCCCAGGGGATTCAGCCCCAGCATTTT. The rearrangement uses TRBV7-8 and TRBJ1-5; D possibly corresponds to TRBD1 (6 bases). The CDR3 has 13 amino acids. V lost 5 bases and J lost 6, with 11 bases in between. In germline, CDR1 is SGHVS, CDR2 FQNEAQ.